What follows is one TCR beta chain and its context. Its specificity is not known. The length of the CDR3 is 16 residues. Germline V gives CDR1 SGHVS, CDR2 FNYEAQ. V shed 0 bases, J shed 1 base, and the junction held 5 bases outside the gene matches. Profiling relied on immunoSEQ multiplex PCR, and the TCRdb table lists in-frame clones only, not all of them. The sample has over 10,000 clones; under 90% are singletons. This record comes from a study of regulatory dendritic cells for organ transplantation. CFSE-labeled sorted T cells met regulatory or mature dendritic cells for 5 to 6 days. The study, taken as a whole, reports: Naive T cells showed high diversity, memory cells less, memory CD8+ least.

J is TRBJ2-7 and V is TRBV7-6; 8 nucleotides align to TRBD1. Material for sequencing was naive CD8+ T cells from blood cultured with regulatory dendritic cells. As for subset: CD45RA+ naive T cells. The TCR was taken from a human donor in good health. The CDR3 loop is CASSLAGGTGSYEQYF. Written as DNA, the CDR3 is TGTGCCAGCAGCTTAGCAGGGGGGACAGGATCCTACGAGCAGTACTTC.